The next 9 T cell receptor beta chains were all read from a single sample in a study of shared clonotypes between healthy human individuals. Measured with immunoSEQ multiplex PCR; TCRdb has only the in-frame clones, and not every one. Of 2 million to 2.5 million clones detected, 85% to 95% appear once; the ten largest clones hold about 0.41%. Sequenced input: naive CD4+ T cells from PBMCs. Subset here: CD45RA+ positively selected. The origin of the receptors is a man younger than 30 in good health. Some clones in this sample may be carry-over from other donors' samples.

The gene calls are TRBV30 and TRBJ2-1; D remains unclear. Germline lookup yields CDR1 GTSNPN and CDR2 SVGIG (reference sequence). The CDR3 length is 12 residues. V shed 0 bases and J shed 9 bases, with 9 bases lying between them. The CDR3 loop is CAWSVLSSEQFF. CDR3 coding DNA: TGTGCCTGGAGTGTACTTAGCAGTGAGCAGTTCTTC.

This rearrangement joins TRBV5-7 to TRBJ1-1; no reliable D call. TRBV5-7 is labeled an ORF, and its function is uncertain. The V end was cut by 0 bases, the J end by 5 bases, with 14 bases between. This CDR3 region has 15 residues. DNA for the CDR3: TGTGCCAGCAGCTTGGCCGGTGGGTTAGGGACTGAAGCTTTCTTT. Amino acids: CASSLAGGLGTEAFF.

V is TRBV7-9 and J is TRBJ2-3, with TRBD1 matching 9 bases. Trimming at V came to 5 bases and at J to 6 bases, leaving 15 bases not matched to a gene. The CDR3 totals 17 residues. Germline CDR1 reads SEHNR; CDR2 reads FQNEAQ (reference sequence). CDR3 nucleotide sequence: TGTGCCAGCAGCACAACCTCCGGGACAGGGTTTAGGGATACGCAGTATTTT. Translated: CASSTTSGTGFRDTQYF.

V gene TRBV7-2 combines with J gene TRBJ1-5; a weak D match, TRBD1 (5 bases). The germline V gene has CDR1 SGHTA and CDR2 FQGNSA. The CDR3 extends over 14 amino acids. Trimming cost V 5 bases and J 1 base, with 9 bases left between them. CDR3 sequence: CASSGGRSNQPQHF. The CDR3 bases are TGTGCCAGCAGCGGGGGAAGAAGCAATCAGCCCCAGCATTTT.

The rearrangement links TRBV29-1 to TRBJ2-5; no clear D. The V and J ends lost 8 bases and 1 base respectively, with 5 bases between them. In germline, CDR1 is SQVTM, CDR2 ANQGSEA. The CDR3 covers 10 residues. The CDR3 is CSSLQETQYF. The CDR3 nucleotides are TGCAGCTCTCTCCAAGAGACCCAGTACTTC.

This sequence joins TRBV27 and TRBJ1-2; D is unclear. This CDR3 is built from 14 residues. Germline V gene lookup returns CDR1 MNHEY and CDR2 SMNVEV (reference sequence). V lost 2 bases, J lost 2 bases, and 9 bases lay in between. The CDR3, as DNA: TGTGCCAGCAGTTTAAGTCAGACCAACTATGGCTACACCTTC. Translation gives CASSLSQTNYGYTF.

The chain has TRBV4-2 and TRBJ1-2; D remains ambiguous. The CDR3 spans 16 residues. Trimming removed 0 bases at V and 1 base at J, with 12 bases between. Germline V gene lookup returns CDR1 LGHNA and CDR2 YNFKEQ. As DNA, the CDR3 is TGTGCCAGCAGCCAAGATCGGGTAGCTCTTAACTATGGCTACACCTTC. Translation: CASSQDRVALNYGYTF.

This rearrangement joins TRBV28 to TRBJ1-5; possible D gene TRBD1, 5 bases. Trimming shortened V by 5 bases and J by 2 bases, and 10 bases separated the two germline ends. The germline V gene has CDR1 MDHEN and CDR2 SYDVKM. The CDR3 loop spans 14 amino acids. The CDR3 DNA reads as TGTGCCAGCAGTACCGGGACGGGCAATCAGCCCCAGCATTTT. This gives the protein CASSTGTGNQPQHF.

The rearrangement links TRBV6-1 to TRBJ2-3; D unclear. Germline V gene data show CDR1 as MNHNS and CDR2 as SASEGT. The V gene lost 7 bases and the J gene lost 0 bases, with 8 bases spanning the gap. The CDR3 extends over 13 amino acids. CDR3 region: CASNEASTDTQYF. The CDR3 DNA is TGTGCCAGCAACGAAGCTAGCACAGATACGCAGTATTTT.